What follows is one TCR beta chain and its context. V was shortened by 5 bases and J by 5 bases, with 7 bases between the two germline ends. The CDR3 sequence is 12 residues long. Reverse transcription of about 0.5 to 1 ug RNA used random hexamers. The amplification used immunoSEQ multiplex PCR on TCR beta CDR3; it spanned 54 Vbeta and 13 Jbeta. Each CDR3 protein gets one entry after TCRdb re-called the immunoSEQ multiplex PCR reads with MiXCR. The profile shows some 76,000 distinct CDR3 sequences, roughly 90% of them singletons. This sample was taken from a study of CD8 T cells in Susac syndrome. TCR beta from blood CD8+ and CD4+ T cells was sequenced.

The specimen was CD8+ T cells from PBMCs. The receptor was isolated from a human donor with multiple sclerosis. The rearrangement joins TRBV12-3 or TRBV12-4 to TRBJ1-3; D not certain. This CDR3 reads CASSGDRNTIYF. The CDR3 DNA is TGTGCCAGCAGTGGGGATAGAAACACCATATATTTT.